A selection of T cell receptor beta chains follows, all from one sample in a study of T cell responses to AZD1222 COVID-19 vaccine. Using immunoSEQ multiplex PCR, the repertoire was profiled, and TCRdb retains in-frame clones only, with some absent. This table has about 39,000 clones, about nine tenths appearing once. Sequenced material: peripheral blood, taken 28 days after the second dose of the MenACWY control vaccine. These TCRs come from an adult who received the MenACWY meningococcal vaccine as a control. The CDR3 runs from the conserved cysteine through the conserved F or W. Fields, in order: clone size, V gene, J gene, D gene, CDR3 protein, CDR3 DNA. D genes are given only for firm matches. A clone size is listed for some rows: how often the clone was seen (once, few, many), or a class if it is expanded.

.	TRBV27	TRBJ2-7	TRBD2	CASRTSGRREQYF	TGTGCCAGCAGGACTAGCGGGAGACGGGAGCAGTACTTC
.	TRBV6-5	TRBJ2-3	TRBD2	CASSYLTSGRSNTQYF	TGTGCCAGCAGTTACCTAACTAGCGGGAGATCAAATACGCAGTATTTT
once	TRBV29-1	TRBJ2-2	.	CSVAVNANTGELFF	TGCAGCGTTGCGGTTAACGCGAACACCGGGGAGCTGTTTTTT
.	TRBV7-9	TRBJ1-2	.	CASSLRGVDGYTF	TGTGCCAGCAGCTTACGGGGGGTAGATGGCTACACCTTC
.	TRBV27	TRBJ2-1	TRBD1	CASSRDRSSYNEQFF	TGTGCCAGCAGCCGGGACAGGAGCTCCTACAATGAGCAGTTCTTC
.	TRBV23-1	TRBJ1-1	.	CASSQPTESDSLEAFF	TGCGCCAGCAGTCAACCGACCGAGAGTGACTCTCTTGAAGCTTTCTTT
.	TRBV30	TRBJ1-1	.	CAWSVPEVNTEAFF	TGTGCCTGGAGTGTACCCGAGGTGAACACTGAAGCTTTCTTT
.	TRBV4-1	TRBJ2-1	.	CASSSRFDNEQFF	TGCGCCAGCAGCTCCCGGTTCGACAATGAGCAGTTCTTC
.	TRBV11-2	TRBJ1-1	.	CASSQLTAAGGTTEAFF	TGTGCCAGCAGCCAGCTGACAGCGGCGGGGGGAACAACTGAAGCTTTCTTT
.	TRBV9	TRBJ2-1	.	CASSPPGQPSGLQFF	TGTGCCAGCAGCCCCCCGGGACAGCCTAGCGGCCTGCAGTTCTTC
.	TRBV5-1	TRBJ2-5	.	CASSLARQTETQYF	TGCGCCAGCAGCTTGGCCAGACAGACGGAGACCCAGTACTTC
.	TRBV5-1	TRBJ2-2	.	CASSSTRAGNTGELFF	TGCGCCAGCAGCTCCACCCGGGCAGGGAACACCGGGGAGCTGTTTTTT